This T cell receptor (beta chain) is from a study of T-cell reconstitution after alpha-beta-depleted transplantation in children. The study, taken as a whole, reports: At the one-year point after transplant, T-cell counts and TCRbeta diversity were found to come mostly from T cells that had been newly produced. Expanded clones from the graft, numbering several hundred, reportedly supplied alpha-beta T cells about two months after transplant. It was surviving recipient T cells and thymic progenitors that gave some patients high TCRbeta diversity at day 60.

For this clonotype: Antigen: not known.

From germline, CDR1 is DFQATT and CDR2 SNEGSKA (reference sequence). The CDR3 runs 13 residues. J gave up 8 bases and V 1 base, and 5 bases lay outside the gene matches. Using unique molecular identifiers, the investigators prepared the TCRbeta library. TCRdb independently ran MiXCR on the PCR reads; one entry per CDR3 protein. The sample has just under 150,000 distinct CDR3 sequences, about 9% seen once; the top ten hold around a sixth. The receptor comes from a female patient under 10 years old who had a stem cell transplant for congenital amegakaryocytic thrombocytopenia, so the T cells may come from the graft donor. The J gene is TRBJ2-1, the V gene TRBV20-1, with 7 bases that match TRBD2. This specimen was PBMCs, mostly from graft donor cells, taken 180 days after TCRalphabeta/CD19-depleted stem cell transplant. The CDR3 DNA sequence: TGCAGTGCTAGAGTGGGCGGGAGCCATGAGCAGTTCTTC. It translates to CSARVGGSHEQFF.